This T cell receptor (beta chain) was retrieved from a study of T cells in Graves' hyperthyroidism and ophthalmopathy. The study's findings and limits: Among clonotypes expanded in thyroid above 0.001, most were also found in blood.

V lost 0 bases and J 8 bases, leaving 13 bases between the germline ends. CDR1 is LNHDA, CDR2 SQIVND, per germline (reference sequence). The CDR3 loop spans 15 amino acids. TCR beta CDR3 sequences were amplified from RNA transcripts. HTBI primers were the set used in a first-round RT-PCR of the TCR CDR3. MiXCR was run by TCRdb on the multiplex PCR reads, yielding one entry per CDR3 protein. Of about 660,000 distinct CDR3 sequences listed, less than 45% were seen once; the top ten hold less than 9%. This clonotype was observed a handful of times. The antigen is not known. The J gene is TRBJ1-4, the V gene TRBV19; a possible D gene is TRBD1 (5 bases). This TCR came from an adult man with Graves' disease, either hyperthyroidism or ophthalmopathy (not recorded which). The sequencing sample was made of peripheral blood or thyroid tissue (not recorded which). Here the CDR3 reads CASSIDRTQEEKLFF. The CDR3 coding sequence is TGTGCCAGTAGTATAGATCGGACACAGGAAGAAAAACTGTTTTTT.